Below, 25 T cell receptor beta chains from the same sample are listed, as sequenced in a study of shared clonotypes between healthy human individuals. Terminally differentiated effector memory CD45RA+ cells were excluded from the naive CD8 cells, which were CD45RO-negative and positively selected for CCR7. Sequenced by immunoSEQ multiplex PCR; TCRdb stores in-frame clones only, minus some. This sample has about 680,000 clones, with 90% to 95% found just once. The sample comprised naive CD8+ T cells sorted from blood. The receptors originated from a young man in good health.

This clone appeared a single time. The rearrangement joins TRBV30 to TRBJ2-7; D uncertain. Trimming pared 0 bases from V and 5 bases from J, leaving 8 bases between. This CDR3 has 12 amino acids. Germline-derived CDR1 and CDR2 are GTSNPN and SVGIG (reference sequence). CDR3 sequence: CAWSVWGDEQYF. CDR3 coding DNA: TGTGCCTGGAGTGTCTGGGGTGACGAGCAGTACTTC. The full variable domain, in which reference TRBV30 and TRBJ2-7 provide the parts outside the CDR3, is SQTIHQWPATLVQPVGSPLSLECTVEGTSNPNLYWYRQAAGRGLQLLFYSVGIGQISSEVPQNLSASRPQDRQFILSSKKLLLSDSGFYLCAWSVWGDEQYFGPGTRLTVT.

The V call is TRBV30, the J call TRBJ2-1, with 12 bases aligning to TRBD2. CDR3 length equals 13 residues. Germline V CDR1 and CDR2: GTSNPN, SVGIG (reference sequence). The trim removed 3 bases at V and 9 bases at J, leaving 3 bases unmatched. CDR3 DNA sequence: TGTGCCTGGAGACTAGCGGGAGGTTTTGAGCAGTTCTTC. The encoded protein is CAWRLAGGFEQFF.

Comments on this clone: The same CDR3 can be traced to other DNA sequences in this sample. This chain connects TRBV7-2 to TRBJ1-1, with a possible D match to TRBD1 (5 bases). Germline V CDR1 and CDR2: SGHTA, FQGNSA. CDR3 length: 14 residues. Trimming removed 1 base at V and 0 bases at J, with 6 bases between. This chain's CDR3 is CASSLGGVNTEAFF. CDR3 nucleotide sequence: TGTGCCAGCAGCTTAGGGGGGGTGAACACTGAAGCTTTCTTT.

This clone showed up just once. The chain has TRBV5-4 and TRBJ2-1; TRBD2 aligns across 11 bases. CDR1 and CDR2 from the germline V gene are SGHNT and YYREEE (reference sequence). J was trimmed by 8 bases and V by 2 bases; bases with no gene match: 6. The CDR3 has 15 amino acids. The CDR3 nucleotides are TGTGCCAGCAGCTTTTATACTAGCGGGAGCGATGAGCAGTTCTTC. It yields the protein CASSFYTSGSDEQFF.

The J gene is TRBJ1-2, the V gene TRBV15; the D gene is possibly TRBD1 (5 bases). V was cut by 1 base and J by 6 bases, with 15 bases left in between. CDR3 length: 15 amino acids. Germline assignment: CDR1 LNHNV and CDR2 YYDKDF (reference sequence). The CDR3 sequence is CATSRGKSGRDGYTF. The CDR3 coding sequence is TGTGCCACCAGCAGAGGCAAGTCAGGGCGCGATGGCTACACCTTC.

The chain recombines TRBV7-6 with TRBJ1-3; D possibly corresponds to TRBD1 (5 bases). V was clipped by 3 bases and J by 10 bases, with 22 bases between them. CDR3 length: 16 residues. CDR1 and CDR2 from the germline V gene are SGHVS and FNYEAQ. For the CDR3, the DNA is TGTGCCAGCAGCTTGGCCAGGAAGGGAGGGGAGACGACCATATATTTT. Residues: CASSLARKGGETTIYF.

This clone is a singleton in its sample. The V call is TRBV20-1, the J call TRBJ2-5; the D is unclear. Trimming removed 4 bases from V and 5 bases from J, with 2 bases in between. The germline CDR1 and CDR2 sequences are DFQATT and SNEGSKA (reference sequence). The CDR3 has 9 residues. CDR3 residues: CSAKETQYF. For the CDR3, the DNA is TGCAGTGCTAAGGAGACCCAGTACTTC.

As regards this clone: The junction and the germline gene differ at one end; a read error may be behind it. The chain couples TRBV7-7 to TRBJ2-2, with 10 positions matching TRBD1. CDR3 size: 15 residues. Germline CDR1 SSHAT, CDR2 FNYEAQ (reference sequence). CDR3 sequence: CASSFGTGDTGELFF. CDR3 DNA: TGTGCTAGCAGCTTTGGGACAGGGGACACCGGGGAGCTGTTTTTT.

The V gene is TRBV6-1, the J gene TRBJ2-3, with TRBD2 as a possible D gene (7 bases). The V gene lost 2 bases and the J gene lost 6 bases, with 21 bases spanning the gap. The CDR3 is 17 residues long. Germline values: CDR1 MNHNS, CDR2 SASEGT. DNA for the CDR3: TGTGCCAGCAGTGAATCCTCTAGCGGCCACAGGGTTGATACGCAGTATTTT. The encoded protein is CASSESSSGHRVDTQYF.

In regard to this clone: A read error is the likely source, as a far larger clone sits one nucleotide away. The sample contains more than one DNA sequence encoding this CDR3. This chain's CDR3 is CASSPKTGVNTEAFF. The CDR3 DNA follows: TGTGCCAGTAGCCCGAAGACAGGTGTGAACACTGAAGCTTTCTTT. The rearrangement uses TRBV7-2 and TRBJ1-1, with TRBD1 as a possible D gene (6 bases). The CDR3 consists of 15 residues. Trimming removed 9 bases from V and 0 bases from J, with 17 bases in between. Germline CDR1 and CDR2: SGHTA and FQGNSA.

This clone showed up just a few times. V is TRBV27 and J is TRBJ1-2; tentatively, D is TRBD1 (6 bases). Germline CDR1 and CDR2: MNHEY and SMNVEV (reference sequence). This CDR3 spans 12 amino acids. Trimming removed 8 bases at V and 6 bases at J, with 13 bases between. The CDR3 region has the DNA TGTGCCAGCGGATCCCCAGGGGATGGCTACACCTTC. Translated, it gives CASGSPGDGYTF.

V and J are TRBV5-6 and TRBJ2-1; 8 bases map to TRBD2. Unmatched junction bases numbered 5, after V lost 4 bases and J lost 2 bases. CDR3 length equals 15 residues. CDR1 is SGHDT and CDR2 is YYEEEE in the germline V gene. The CDR3 DNA is TGTGCCAGCAGCGCGGGGGGCGCGCCCTACAATGAGCAGTTCTTC. This encodes CASSAGGAPYNEQFF. Variable domain in full (rest from reference TRBV5-6 and TRBJ2-1): DAGVTQSPTHLIKTRGQQVTLRCSPKSGHDTVSWYQQALGQGPQFIFQYYEEEERQRGNFPDRFSGHQFPNYSSELNVNALLLGDSALYLCASSAGGAPYNEQFFGPGTRLTVL.

The chain carries TRBV4-1 and TRBJ2-3, with 11 bases lining up with TRBD2. Trimming at V came to 0 bases and at J to 5 bases, leaving 13 bases not matched to a gene. Germline CDR1 and CDR2: MGHRA and YSYEKL. This CDR3 region has 19 residues. The CDR3 DNA follows: TGCGCCAGCAGCCAAGATGGGAGCGGGACTAGCGGACTTCTAGATACGCAGTATTTT. It specifies CASSQDGSGTSGLLDTQYF.

This clone is a singleton in its sample. The chain joins TRBV2 to TRBJ1-2, with D unclear. Germline-derived CDR1 and CDR2 are SNHLY and FYNNEI. The CDR3 runs 16 residues. V was trimmed by 2 bases and J by 0 bases, leaving 13 bases between them. CDR3 sequence (DNA): TGTGCCAGCAGTGAAAGCACCACCACCTCTAACTATGGCTACACCTTC. This codes for CASSESTTTSNYGYTF.

Points on this clone: The sample contains more than one DNA sequence encoding this CDR3. The rearrangement uses TRBV27 and TRBJ2-7, with D maybe TRBD2 (6 bases). The CDR3 is 12 residues long. Trimming removed 6 bases at V and 1 base at J, with 7 bases between. Germline loops: CDR1 MNHEY, CDR2 SMNVEV (reference sequence). Here the CDR3 reads CASSGSSYEQYF. CDR3 in DNA: TGTGCCAGCAGCGGGAGTTCCTACGAGCAGTACTTC.

With respect to this clone: At one end the junction does not follow the germline gene, possibly because of a read error. This chain joins TRBV2 and TRBJ2-3, with a tentative D call TRBD2 (5 bases). CDR1 and CDR2 (germline): SNHLY, FYNNEI. The CDR3 sequence is 12 residues long. The CDR3 here is CGSPGDPDTQYF. CDR3 bases: TGTGGCAGCCCCGGGGATCCAGATACGCAGTATTTT.

This chain links TRBV2 with TRBJ2-5; D gene uncertain. Deletions cut 7 bases from V and 5 bases from J, with 11 bases between. CDR1 and CDR2 from the germline V gene are SNHLY and FYNNEI. The CDR3 has 12 residues. The DNA of the CDR3 is TGTGCCAGCAATGGTTTAGGCGAGACCCAGTACTTC. It codes for CASNGLGETQYF.

This clone was seen a handful of times. The chain couples TRBV29-1 to TRBJ2-1; 8 positions agree with TRBD1. V trimming: 1 base; J trimming: 3 bases; junction bases outside the gene matches: 8. This CDR3 has 16 residues. The V gene's germline CDR1 is SQVTM and CDR2 ANQGSEA. The CDR3 bases are TGCAGCGTTGAAGCCGAACAGGGGGAAAACTACAATGAGCAGTTCTTC. The encoded protein is CSVEAEQGENYNEQFF.

The chain has TRBV18 and TRBJ2-3; D gene unclear. Germline loops: CDR1 KGHSH, CDR2 LQKENI. The V gene lost 1 base and the J gene lost 14 bases, with 19 bases spanning the gap. The CDR3 sequence is 14 residues long. CDR3 loop: CASSPRTLAGVPYF. Here the CDR3 DNA reads TGTGCCAGCTCACCACGCACATTAGCTGGGGTTCCGTATTTT.

V and J are TRBV11-3 and TRBJ2-5; 8 bases align to TRBD2. The CDR3 runs 15 residues. The germline gives CDR1 SGHNT, CDR2 YENEEA. V shed 0 bases and J 2 bases; nucleotides not matched to a gene: 2. CDR3 nucleotides: TGTGCCAGCAGCTTAGACGCTAGCGGGCAAGAGACCCAGTACTTC. Encoded protein: CASSLDASGQETQYF.

V gene TRBV7-6 combines with J gene TRBJ1-5; D remains unclear. The germline V gene encodes CDR1 SGHVS and CDR2 FNYEAQ. V was pared by 2 bases and J by 4 bases, with 12 bases between. The CDR3 is made up of 15 amino acids. The CDR3 DNA is TGTGCCAGCAGCTTATCGGTGGCGGGGAATCAGCCCCAGCATTTT. This sequence encodes CASSLSVAGNQPQHF.

The gene calls are TRBV7-9 and TRBJ2-7, with 8 bases that match TRBD1. Looked up from germline, CDR1 is SEHNR and CDR2 is FQNEAQ (reference sequence). J gave up 3 bases and V 5 bases, and 9 bases lay outside the gene matches. The CDR3 loop spans 15 amino acids. Here the CDR3 reads CASSPGTGTYYEQYF. Written as DNA, the CDR3 is TGTGCCAGCAGCCCTGGGACAGGTACCTACTACGAGCAGTACTTC.

The chain employs TRBV7-9 and TRBJ1-2; 7 bases are shared with TRBD1. CDR3 length: 16 amino acids. Looked up from germline, CDR1 is SEHNR and CDR2 is FQNEAQ (reference sequence). V dropped 4 bases and J dropped 3; count of bases not matched to a gene: 11. The CDR3 protein is CASSYNPGQKHYGYTF. In nucleotides, the CDR3 is TGTGCCAGCAGCTACAATCCGGGACAGAAGCACTATGGCTACACCTTC.

The gene calls are TRBV19 and TRBJ2-7; no firm D call. V was shortened by 1 base and J by 3 bases, with 7 bases between the two germline ends. Germline values: CDR1 LNHDA, CDR2 SQIVND (reference sequence). CDR3 length: 13 residues. CDR3 in DNA: TGTGCCAGTAGTATAGTGGGGTTCTACGAGCAGTACTTC. As protein: CASSIVGFYEQYF. Looking up the rest from reference TRBV19 and TRBJ2-7 gives the full variable domain: DGGITQSPKYLFRKEGQNVTLSCEQNLNHDAMYWYRQDPGQGLRLIYYSQIVNDFQKGDIAEGYSVSREKKESFPLTVTSAQKNPTAFYLCASSIVGFYEQYFGPGTRLTVT.

This clone came up a few times. This sample includes further DNA sequences coding for the same CDR3. The chain uses TRBV10-3 and TRBJ1-1; D remains ambiguous. V dropped 0 bases and J dropped 2 bases, with 7 bases sitting between them. This CDR3 has 14 amino acids. CDR1 ENHRY and CDR2 SYGVKD come from the germline V gene. The DNA for the CDR3 is TGTGCCATCAGTGAGTCAATGACAAACACTGAAGCTTTCTTT. Protein sequence: CAISESMTNTEAFF.